This TCR beta chain derives from a study of T cell responses to AZD1222 COVID-19 vaccine. About the research overall: Pooled together were second doses at about 4 or about 12 weeks.

Study-wide results and limits: No repertoire was sampled before or during the peak T cell response, only after it. A reported finding is that nearly half of spike-specific TCRs target unmutated variant regions.

CDR1 and CDR2 from the germline V gene are SNHLY and FYNNEI. Trimming took 2 bases from V and 11 from J, leaving 6 bases between them. The CDR3 loop spans 10 amino acids. Comment on this clone: As yet, its antigen is unknown.

Data came from immunoSEQ multiplex PCR; TCRdb stores just in-frame clones and leaves some out. Of 150,000 or so clones listed, 75% to 95% are singletons. The source is an adult in good health. Here the sequenced sample was peripheral blood, taken on day 0 of AZD1222 vaccination. This rearrangement joins TRBV2 to TRBJ1-1; a weak D match, TRBD1 (5 bases). The CDR3 region is CASSEYRAFF. The CDR3 DNA reads TGTGCCAGCAGTGAATACAGGGCTTTCTTT.